The 23 T cell receptor beta chains listed next were all sequenced from one sample in a study of Ad26.COV2.S vaccination and SARS-CoV-2 variants (dated by TCRdb to 2020 to 2022). The treatment or condition label for this specimen denotes: 19 received Ad26.COV2.S at low or high dose, single or two shots; roughly five received placebo; per-sample allocation not given. For vaccine and placebo recipients, repertoires were sequenced using samples collected on day 63 after the first injection. The method was the immunoSEQ multiplex PCR assay. TCRdb provides this immuneACCESS table in a form limited to in-frame rearrangements. Some clones are lacking; in checked studies, under half of them reflect an unresolved V gene, and why the rest are absent is not known. This sample has more than 300,000 clones in its table, and around 85% of those were observed once. The ten largest account for roughly 2% of the sample.

This sample comprised peripheral blood, obtained in a trial of Ad26.COV2.S vaccine versus placebo. All receptors derive from a person aged 18 to 65 who received the Ad26.COV2.S COVID-19 vaccine or a placebo.

The genes are TRBV14 and TRBJ1-2, with no clear D. The germline CDR1 and CDR2 sequences are SGHDN and FVKESK. The V and J ends lost 0 bases and 5 bases respectively, with 16 bases between them. This CDR3 is 16 amino acids long. CDR3 in DNA: TGTGCCAGCAGCCAAGAGGCAGGCAGCCTAATTTATGGCTACACCTTC. It yields the protein CASSQEAGSLIYGYTF.

This chain joins TRBV6-1 and TRBJ2-5; perhaps D is TRBD1 or TRBD2 (5 bases each). Germline V gene sequence: CDR1 MNHNS, CDR2 SASEGT. The CDR3 is 14 residues long. Trimming pared 2 bases from V and 5 bases from J, leaving 12 bases between. The CDR3 loop is CASSEMRGAETQYF. In DNA form, the CDR3 reads TGTGCCAGCAGTGAAATGAGGGGCGCGGAGACCCAGTACTTC.

This chain links TRBV6-2 or TRBV6-3 with TRBJ1-5; D perhaps matches TRBD1 (5 bases). The germline CDR1 and CDR2 sequences are MNHEY and SVGEGT. V was clipped by 4 bases and J by 11 bases, with 18 bases between them. CDR3 length: 14 amino acids. The CDR3 region is CASSLGAATTAQHF. CDR3 sequence (DNA): TGTGCCAGCAGTTTAGGGGCAGCCACAACGGCCCAGCATTTT.

The chain combines TRBV27 with TRBJ2-5; weak D call: TRBD2 (5 bases). Trimming cost V 4 bases and J 2 bases, with 17 bases left between them. CDR3 length equals 16 residues. Germline loops: CDR1 MNHEY, CDR2 SMNVEV (reference sequence). The CDR3 region is CASSYMRSGGQETQYF. The CDR3 nucleotides read TGTGCCAGCAGTTACATGCGGTCGGGCGGGCAAGAGACCCAGTACTTC.

This clone has more than one count but fewer than ten. The chain uses TRBV4-1 and TRBJ1-2; a weak D match, TRBD1 (5 bases). Germline V CDR1 and CDR2: MGHRA, YSYEKL. The CDR3 contains 14 residues. V shed 3 bases and J shed 3 bases, with 11 bases lying between them. The CDR3 DNA reads as TGCGCCAGCAGCCACCCCGACAGCGACTATGGCTACACCTTC. It yields the protein CASSHPDSDYGYTF.

This chain links TRBV10-3 with TRBJ1-3, with D maybe TRBD1 (5 bases). Germline CDR1 is ENHRY and CDR2 is SYGVKD. V gave up 9 bases and J gave up 0 bases, with 15 bases separating them. The CDR3 is made up of 15 amino acids. CDR3 protein: CAMETGGLSGNTIYF. CDR3 DNA sequence: TGTGCCATGGAAACAGGCGGCCTCTCTGGAAACACCATATATTTT.

The J gene is TRBJ2-7, the V gene TRBV3-1 (or the pseudogene TRBV3-2); D is unresolved. This CDR3 has 13 amino acids. V lost 4 bases and J 8 bases, leaving 15 bases between the germline ends. The germline gives CDR1 LGHDT, CDR2 YNNKEL (reference sequence). This CDR3 reads CASSPSLPLQQYF. DNA for the CDR3: TGTGCCAGCAGCCCCAGCCTCCCATTGCAGCAGTACTTC.

The chain joins TRBV2 to TRBJ1-3; no clear D. Germline V CDR1 and CDR2: SNHLY, FYNNEI. The CDR3 is made up of 13 amino acids. Deletions cut 8 bases from V and 2 bases from J, with 10 bases between. The CDR3 bases are TGTGCCAGCCGGCGGAGGGCTGGAAACACCATATATTTT. Its translation is CASRRRAGNTIYF.

This clone turned up a few times. V is TRBV5-8 and J is TRBJ2-3; possibly TRBD2 for D (5 bases). In germline, CDR1 is SGHTS, CDR2 YDEGEE. The V and J ends lost 5 bases and 0 bases respectively, with 13 bases between them. CDR3 length: 15 residues. CDR3 region: CASRYEGMSTDTQYF. As DNA, the CDR3 is TGTGCCAGCAGGTATGAGGGCATGAGCACAGATACGCAGTATTTT.

This clone has just one count. The J gene is TRBJ1-4, the V gene TRBV5-1; 7 nucleotides agree with TRBD1. This CDR3 region has 16 residues. The germline V gene encodes CDR1 SGHRS and CDR2 YFSETQ. J was trimmed by 2 bases and V by 0 bases; bases with no gene match: 4. The CDR3 nucleotides read TGCGCCAGCAGCTTGGGCGTACAGGGGACTAATGAAAAACTGTTTTTT. It specifies CASSLGVQGTNEKLFF.

The genes are TRBV7-8 and TRBJ2-7, with 7 bases fitting TRBD2. In germline, CDR1 is SGHVS, CDR2 FQNEAQ. The CDR3 contains 13 residues. The J segment lost 7 bases and the V segment lost 6 bases, leaving 9 bases of the junction unmatched. The CDR3 sequence is CASRIAGEGEQYF. CDR3 in DNA: TGTGCCAGCAGGATAGCCGGGGAGGGGGAGCAGTACTTC.

The chain has TRBV14 and TRBJ2-3, with 7 bases lining up with TRBD1. The junction had 3 bases not matched to a gene; V was cut back by 0 bases and J by 0 bases. Germline V lookup: CDR1 SGHDN, CDR2 FVKESK. This CDR3 is built from 16 residues. For the CDR3, the DNA is TGTGCCAGCAGCCAAGACAACAGGGGCAGCACAGATACGCAGTATTTT. Residues: CASSQDNRGSTDTQYF.

The chain joins TRBV20-1 to TRBJ1-2, with no clear D. The CDR3 contains 13 residues. Germline V gene sequence: CDR1 DFQATT, CDR2 SNEGSKA (reference sequence). Trimming removed 3 bases at V and 4 bases at J, with 12 bases between. The CDR3 DNA reads as TGCAGTGCTAGTGGTGGTTCGGGCTATGGCTACACCTTC. This sequence encodes CSASGGSGYGYTF.

The rearrangement uses TRBV7-6 and TRBJ1-2, with 9 bases matching TRBD1. J was trimmed by 5 bases and V by 1 base; bases with no gene match: 5. Looked up from germline, CDR1 is SGHVS and CDR2 is FNYEAQ. The CDR3 covers 15 residues. CDR3 region: CASSLGTGALYGYTF. The CDR3 bases are TGTGCCAGCAGCTTAGGGACAGGGGCTTTATATGGCTACACCTTC.

Only one count was recorded for this clone. This chain links TRBV27 with TRBJ2-4; 7 bases map to TRBD1. This CDR3 is built from 15 residues. Germline trimming cut 5 bases from V and 2 bases from J; bases unmatched to any gene: 6. The germline V gene has CDR1 MNHEY and CDR2 SMNVEV (reference sequence). DNA of the CDR3: TGTGCCAGCAGTCCAGGGGGAGCAACCAAAAACATTCAGTACTTC. Protein product: CASSPGGATKNIQYF.

The chain couples TRBV6-5 to TRBJ1-6; the D is unclear. The CDR3 runs to 12 residues. Germline V CDR1 and CDR2: MNHEY, SVGAGI. V was clipped by 5 bases and J by 10 bases, with 9 bases between them. The CDR3 loop reads CASSPSLSPLHF. The CDR3 bases are TGTGCCAGCAGTCCCAGTCTATCACCCCTCCACTTT.

The V call is TRBV5-1, the J call TRBJ2-5, with D uncertain. CDR3 length: 14 amino acids. Germline V gene data show CDR1 as SGHRS and CDR2 as YFSETQ. The V and J ends lost 0 bases and 2 bases respectively, with 8 bases between them. CDR3 in DNA: TGCGCCAGCAGCTTGGTAACCCTACAAGAGACCCAGTACTTC. This encodes CASSLVTLQETQYF. The entire variable domain, with the rest obtained from reference TRBV5-1 and TRBJ2-5, is as follows: KAGVTQTPRYLIKTRGQQVTLSCSPISGHRSVSWYQQTPGQGLQFLFEYFSETQRNKGNFPGRFSGRQFSNSRSEMNVSTLELGDSALYLCASSLVTLQETQYFGPGTRLLVL.

The chain links TRBV19 to TRBJ2-1; maybe TRBD2 (6 bases). Germline lookup yields CDR1 LNHDA and CDR2 SQIVND (reference sequence). Trimming stripped 10 bases from V and 8 bases from J, with 24 bases between. CDR3 length: 15 residues. In DNA, the CDR3 is TGTGCCACCCGAGACGCAGGGCTCACGGGGGATGAGCAGTTCTTC. Translating it yields CATRDAGLTGDEQFF.

The chain couples TRBV7-2 to TRBJ2-3, with 7 bases aligning to TRBD2. V gave up 0 bases and J gave up 3 bases; unmatched junction bases: 15. The CDR3 covers 19 residues. The germline V gene has CDR1 SGHTA and CDR2 FQGNSA. CDR3 in amino acids: CASSLAYGGTPARTDTQYF. Here the CDR3 DNA reads TGTGCCAGCAGCTTAGCCTACGGGGGGACCCCAGCGCGGACAGATACGCAGTATTTT.

The gene calls are TRBV11-3 and TRBJ1-3, with unresolved D. The V gene lost 5 bases and the J gene lost 1 base, with 12 bases spanning the gap. This CDR3 contains 15 residues. Germline V lookup: CDR1 SGHNT, CDR2 YENEEA. This CDR3 is CASSPRTGSGNTIYF. The CDR3 region has the DNA TGTGCCAGCAGCCCACGGACGGGATCTGGAAACACCATATATTTT.

The V gene is TRBV12-3 or TRBV12-4, the J gene TRBJ1-1; unclear D gene. The CDR3 has 13 residues. V shed 6 bases and J shed 1 base, with 9 bases lying between them. CDR3 sequence: CASSRGRNTEAFF. CDR3 DNA: TGTGCCAGCAGCCGTGGACGGAACACTGAAGCTTTCTTT.

The gene calls are TRBV12-5 and TRBJ1-5; D not resolved. The germline CDR1 and CDR2 sequences are LGHNT and FRNRAP. This CDR3 region has 14 residues. V was clipped by 2 bases and J by 4 bases, with 9 bases between them. The CDR3 loop reads CASGLPGENQPQHF. The CDR3 DNA is TGTGCTAGTGGTTTGCCCGGGGAAAATCAGCCCCAGCATTTT. Filled out from reference TRBV12-5 and TRBJ1-5, the complete variable domain reads DARVTQTPRHKVTEMGQEVTMRCQPILGHNTVFWYRQTMMQGLELLAYFRNRAPLDDSGMPKDRFSAEMPDATLATLKIQPSEPRDSAVYFCASGLPGENQPQHFGDGTRLSIL.

As DNA, the CDR3 is TGTGCCACCAGTGATCCTCGGGGGCCCCAGACAGATACGCAGTATTTT. Translating it yields CATSDPRGPQTDTQYF. The V and J genes are TRBV24-1 and TRBJ2-3; D tentatively reads TRBD1 or TRBD2 (6 bases each). Germline loops: CDR1 KGHDR, CDR2 SFDVKD. Trimming took off 3 bases at V and 3 bases at J, with 15 bases between the two ends. The CDR3 is 16 residues long.